The TCR beta chain described here comes from a study of CD8+ T cells in alopecia areata. Whole-study findings and limits: Numerous expanded lesional clones remained in scalp and blood during tofacitinib. On tofacitinib, scalp clonality and expanded CD8+ clones among top 100 fell significantly.

This CDR3 has 15 amino acids. In germline, CDR1 is LGHNA, CDR2 YSLEER. V lost 4 bases to trimming and J lost 7 bases, with 19 bases between them. In each case, RNA was isolated and then reverse transcribed into cDNA as the sequencing template. Clones were read by immunoSEQ multiplex PCR, and TCRdb kept only the in-frame ones, dropping some. Of about 140,000 clones listed, roughly 82% were seen once; the top ten hold approximately 25%. The treatment is: oral pan-JAK inhibitor, 5-10 mg twice daily. PBMCs served as the source from which CD4+ and CD8+ T cells were sorted. Remarks on this clone: Its antigen is as yet unknown.

The chain couples TRBV4-3 to TRBJ1-2, with D unclear. The material sequenced was CD8+ T cells sorted from blood, taken at week 4, from a patient treated with tofacitinib. This TCR was recovered from a human donor with alopecia areata. The CDR3 region is CASSPGKQAGSGYTF. The CDR3 DNA is TGCGCCAGCAGCCCGGGGAAGCAGGCGGGGAGTGGCTACACCTTC.